A selection of T cell receptor beta chains follows, all from one sample in a study of shared clonotypes between healthy human individuals. Profiled with immunoSEQ multiplex PCR; TCRdb holds only in-frame clones, not every one. Of about 1,900,000 clones in the sample, about 95% were seen once. The specimen sequenced was naive CD8+ T cells sorted from blood. The source is a man in his late teens or twenties in good health. The CDR3 runs from the conserved cysteine through the conserved F or W. D genes are given only for firm matches. Some rows have no size entry. The others give once, few or many, or a class for an expanded clone.

cdr3_aa cdr3_nt d_call clone_size j_call v_call
CASKDLDVGTSTDTQYF TGTGCCAGCAAGGATCTAGATGTCGGTACTAGCACAGATACGCAGTATTTT . . TRBJ2-3 TRBV11-2
CASMMGANVLTF TGTGCCAGCATGATGGGGGCCAACGTCCTGACTTTC . . TRBJ2-6 TRBV6-1
CASSYGSFTDTQYF TGTGCCAGCAGCTACGGGTCTTTCACAGATACGCAGTATTTT . . TRBJ2-3 TRBV5-5
CASRVRDHNEQFF TGTGCCAGCAGAGTCAGGGACCACAATGAGCAGTTCTTC . . TRBJ2-1 TRBV28
CASSRAPGTYEQYF TGTGCCAGCAGCCGGGCCCCGGGCACCTACGAGCAGTACTTC . . TRBJ2-7 TRBV14
CASSPYDDRGTGELFF TGTGCCAGCAGCCCCTACGACGACAGGGGAACCGGGGAGCTGTTTTTT TRBD1 . TRBJ2-2 TRBV9
CASSFRGDNQPQHF TGTGCCAGCAGCTTTAGGGGGGACAATCAGCCCCAGCATTTT . few TRBJ1-5 TRBV7-9
CASSYSHLGYEQYF TGTGCCAGCAGTTACTCGCACCTGGGCTACGAGCAGTACTTC . . TRBJ2-7 TRBV6-5
CASSRVVGYTEAFF TGTGCCAGCTCCCGGGTAGTGGGGTACACTGAAGCTTTCTTT . . TRBJ1-1 TRBV18
CASSQEGADQPQHF TGCGCCAGCAGCCAAGAGGGAGCTGATCAGCCCCAGCATTTT . . TRBJ1-5 TRBV4-1
CASNDGVGETQYF TGTGCCAGCAACGACGGGGTCGGAGAGACCCAGTACTTC . . TRBJ2-5 TRBV2
CASSFLEGETQYF TGTGCCAGCAGCTTTCTAGAGGGGGAGACCCAGTACTTC . . TRBJ2-5 TRBV5-4
CASTGTDNYGYTF TGTGCCAGCACCGGGACAGACAACTATGGCTACACCTTC TRBD1 once TRBJ1-2 TRBV28
CASSGQGREQYF TGTGCCAGCAGCGGACAGGGTAGAGAGCAGTACTTC TRBD1 once TRBJ2-7 TRBV11-2
CASSFRPADEQYF TGTGCCAGCAGTTTTCGGCCGGCCGACGAGCAGTACTTC . . TRBJ2-7 TRBV28
CAISESVPGGESSDEQYF TGTGCCATCAGTGAGTCGGTACCGGGCGGGGAGAGTTCGGACGAGCAGTACTTC . . TRBJ2-7 TRBV10-3
CASSLEQVGGANVLTF TGTGCCAGCAGCTTAGAACAGGTTGGAGGGGCCAACGTCCTGACTTTC . once TRBJ2-6 TRBV7-6
CASSFDRANTGELFF TGTGCCAGCAGCTTCGACAGGGCGAACACCGGGGAGCTGTTTTTT TRBD1 once TRBJ2-2 TRBV7-9
CASSPPQGPTELFF TGTGCCAGCAGCCCCCCACAGGGGCCGACGGAGCTGTTTTTT TRBD1 . TRBJ2-2 TRBV7-9
CASSLSGGSEQFF TGTGCCAGCAGTCTGAGCGGGGGGAGTGAGCAGTTCTTC TRBD2 . TRBJ2-1 TRBV7-3
CASRAGTGTIHEQYF TGTGCCAGCAGGGCCGGGACAGGGACGATACACGAGCAGTACTTC TRBD1 . TRBJ2-7 TRBV2
CASSAKLEEETQYF TGTGCCAGCAGCGCGAAACTGGAGGAAGAGACCCAGTACTTC . once TRBJ2-5 TRBV9
CATLANTGELFF TGTGCCACCTTAGCAAACACCGGGGAGCTGTTTTTT . once TRBJ2-2 TRBV10-3
CASSPKGFANTEAFF TGTGCCAGCAGCCCAAAGGGGTTTGCGAACACTGAAGCTTTCTTT . few TRBJ1-1 TRBV7-9
CSVALGGPYEQYF TGCAGCGTCGCCCTTGGCGGGCCCTACGAGCAGTACTTC . . TRBJ2-7 TRBV29-1
CASSGLGERGAFF TGTGCCAGCAGCGGATTAGGGGAAAGAGGAGCTTTCTTT . . TRBJ1-1 TRBV7-9
CSVEDYQRPTDTQYF TGCAGCGTTGAAGATTACCAGCGACCCACAGATACGCAGTATTTT . . TRBJ2-3 TRBV29-1
CATSRAPRDYEQYF TGTGCCACCAGCAGAGCACCCCGCGACTACGAGCAGTACTTC . . TRBJ2-7 TRBV15
CASSDSRTYNEQFF TGTGCCAGCTCCGACAGCAGGACCTACAATGAGCAGTTCTTC . . TRBJ2-1 TRBV2
CAISDLLGSYNEQFF TGTGCCATCAGTGATCTGCTTGGCTCCTACAATGAGCAGTTCTTC . . TRBJ2-1 TRBV10-3
CASSQEPRGHYEQYF TGCGCCAGCAGCCAAGAACCCAGGGGGCACTACGAGCAGTACTTC TRBD1 . TRBJ2-7 TRBV4-1
CACPGPGELFF TGTGCCTGCCCCGGGCCCGGGGAGCTGTTTTTT . . TRBJ2-2 TRBV30
CASSLGAGGRPDTQYF TGTGCCAGCAGCTTGGGGGCGGGAGGGCGCCCAGATACGCAGTATTTT TRBD2 . TRBJ2-3 TRBV5-6
CASSQEGGPTYEQYF TGCGCCAGCAGCCAAGAAGGGGGTCCTACCTACGAGCAGTACTTC . . TRBJ2-7 TRBV4-1
CASSPGLSSGNTIYF TGTGCCAGTTCACCGGGGCTCTCCTCTGGAAACACCATATATTTT . once TRBJ1-3 TRBV2
CATSRVGATDTQYF TGTGCCACCAGCAGAGTGGGAGCGACAGATACGCAGTATTTT . . TRBJ2-3 TRBV15
CASTGTGNQETQYF TGTGCCAGCACGGGAACAGGGAACCAAGAGACCCAGTACTTC . . TRBJ2-5 TRBV6-5
CAGQLGNTGELFF TGTGCTGGCCAGTTGGGGAACACCGGGGAGCTGTTTTTT . . TRBJ2-2 TRBV28
CASSLLIAGELGNEQFF TGTGCCAGCAGCTTATTGATAGCGGGAGAATTGGGCAATGAGCAGTTCTTC TRBD2 once TRBJ2-1 TRBV7-2
CASSPRELPSYEQYF TGTGCCAGCAGCCCCCGCGAGCTACCTTCCTACGAGCAGTACTTC . . TRBJ2-7 TRBV9
CASSAGTSGAQETQYF TGTGCCAGCAGCGCCGGGACTAGCGGAGCCCAAGAGACCCAGTACTTC TRBD2 . TRBJ2-5 TRBV9
CASSLLDFPDRPETQYF TGTGCCAGCTCACTTCTAGACTTCCCGGACAGGCCAGAGACCCAGTACTTC TRBD1 . TRBJ2-5 TRBV18
CAWSSREPADTQYF TGTGCCTGGAGTTCCCGGGAACCGGCTGATACGCAGTATTTT . . TRBJ2-3 TRBV30
CASSSTTSGTYNEQFF TGCGCCAGCAGTTCGACGACTAGCGGGACTTACAATGAGCAGTTCTTC TRBD2 . TRBJ2-1 TRBV5-1
CASSIDQEEGSYNEQFF TGTGCCAGTAGTATAGATCAGGAGGAGGGTTCCTACAATGAGCAGTTCTTC . . TRBJ2-1 TRBV19
CASSEDSYYEQYF TGTGCCAGCAGTGAAGACAGCTACTACGAGCAGTACTTC . . TRBJ2-7 TRBV2
CAWTPGQGVDEQFF TGTGCCTGGACTCCCGGACAGGGGGTCGATGAGCAGTTCTTC TRBD1 once TRBJ2-1 TRBV30
CASSLVEGYEQYF TGTGCTAGCAGCTTAGTTGAAGGGTACGAGCAGTACTTC . . TRBJ2-7 TRBV7-7
CASSFSAGEEKYEQYF TGTGCCAGCAGTTTTTCTGCAGGGGAAGAAAAGTACGAGCAGTACTTC . . TRBJ2-7 TRBV27
CASSVVSASVYTDTQYF TGTGCCAGCAGCGTAGTATCGGCTAGCGTTTACACAGATACGCAGTATTTT . . TRBJ2-3 TRBV9